The 23 T cell receptor beta chains presented below share a single source sample, sequenced in a study of T cells after yellow fever vaccination. MiXCR was run by TCRdb on the 5' RACE reads, yielding one entry per CDR3 protein. In the table there are some 110,000 distinct CDR3 sequences, around 8% of which are singletons. The sequencing here drew on CD8+ T cells sorted from PBMCs, taken 45 days after the yellow fever booster vaccination. These receptor sequences come from a man aged 30 to 45 who received the YFV17D yellow fever vaccine.

This clonotype came up many times. The rearrangement links TRBV11-2 to TRBJ2-1; 7 nucleotides align to TRBD1. With 0 bases clipped from V and 7 bases from J, the junction kept 6 bases outside the gene matches. Germline-derived CDR1 and CDR2 are SGHAT and FQNNGV. This CDR3 spans 15 amino acids. The CDR3 nucleotides read TGTGCCAGCAGCTTAGATAGGTCAGGGGGTAATGAGCAGTTCTTC. This sequence encodes CASSLDRSGGNEQFF. The complete variable domain, with remaining parts taken from reference TRBV11-2 and TRBJ2-1, reads EAGVAQSPRYKIIEKRQSVAFWCNPISGHATLYWYQQILGQGPKLLIQFQNNGVVDDSQLPKDRFSAERLKGVDSTLKIQPAKLEDSAVYLCASSLDRSGGNEQFFGPGTRLTVL.

There are many counts of this clonotype. The chain joins TRBV4-3 to TRBJ2-7, with D maybe TRBD2 (5 bases). Germline CDR1 LGHNA, CDR2 YSLEER. This CDR3 has 16 residues. Trimming took 1 base from V and 2 from J, leaving 15 bases between them. DNA of the CDR3: TGCGCCAGCAGCCAAGGTACCACGGTCGGGGCCTACGAGCAGTACTTC. This encodes CASSQGTTVGAYEQYF.

Ten or more counts support this clonotype. The chain carries TRBV20-1 and TRBJ2-1, with D possibly being TRBD1 (5 bases). Germline V CDR1 and CDR2: DFQATT, SNEGSKA (reference sequence). V was cut by 5 bases and J by 4 bases, with 9 bases left in between. The length of the CDR3 is 12 residues. This CDR3 reads CSAWGGYNEQFF. The CDR3 DNA sequence: TGCAGTGCTTGGGGCGGATACAATGAGCAGTTCTTC.

This clonotype was detected ten times or more. The V call is TRBV4-3, the J call TRBJ1-2; D gene unclear. CDR1 is LGHNA, CDR2 YSLEER, per germline. There are 15 residues in the CDR3. Trimming took off 0 bases at V and 2 bases at J, with 10 bases between the two ends. The CDR3 DNA follows: TGCGCCAGCAGCCAAGATAGGGCAGTAAACTATGGCTACACCTTC. This translates into CASSQDRAVNYGYTF.

V usage is TRBV15 and J usage is TRBJ2-5; D remains unclear. CDR3 size: 15 residues. Trimming removed 0 bases at V and 1 base at J, with 9 bases between. Germline V lookup: CDR1 LNHNV, CDR2 YYDKDF (reference sequence). The DNA of the CDR3 is TGTGCCACCAGCAGAGAAACAAATTCCCAAGAGACCCAGTACTTC. It translates to CATSRETNSQETQYF.

This clonotype has just one count. The J gene is TRBJ2-2, the V gene TRBV6-2 or TRBV6-3; a possible D gene is TRBD1 (6 bases). Germline lookup yields CDR1 MNHEY and CDR2 SVGEGT. V was shortened by 2 bases and J by 3 bases, with 16 bases between the two germline ends. The CDR3 consists of 17 residues. The CDR3 loop reads CASSYPGTSLDTGELFF. In DNA form, the CDR3 reads TGTGCCAGCAGTTACCCAGGGACAAGTCTCGACACCGGGGAGCTGTTTTTT.

In its sample, this clonotype was seen many times. The chain recombines TRBV28 with TRBJ2-3, with 10 nucleotides matching TRBD2. V was clipped by 5 bases and J by 0 bases; unmatched bases: 11. This CDR3 region has 18 residues. CDR1 and CDR2 from the germline V gene are MDHEN and SYDVKM. The CDR3 region has the DNA TGTGCCAGCAGTCCCCCCCTACTAGCGGGATCCAGCACAGATACGCAGTATTTT. Translation: CASSPPLLAGSSTDTQYF. The whole variable domain, filled in from reference TRBV28 and TRBJ2-3, reads DVKVTQSSRYLVKRTGEKVFLECVQDMDHENMFWYRQDPGLGLRLIYFSYDVKMKEKGDIPEGYSVSREKKERFSLILESASTNQTSMYLCASSPPLLAGSSTDTQYFGPGTRLTVL.

This clonotype was found a few times. The gene calls are TRBV9 and TRBJ1-4; 7 positions agree with TRBD1. The length of the CDR3 is 14 residues. Germline V lookup: CDR1 SGDLS, CDR2 YYNGEE. V lost 3 bases, J lost 4 bases, and 3 bases stayed unmatched. As DNA, the CDR3 is TGTGCCAGCAGCGGCCGGGACAGTAATGAAAAACTGTTTTTT. It specifies CASSGRDSNEKLFF.

This clonotype has ten or more counts. The chain links TRBV7-6 to TRBJ2-2; D possibly matches TRBD1 or TRBD2 (5 bases each). Germline lookup yields CDR1 SGHVS and CDR2 FNYEAQ. V was trimmed by 5 bases and J by 6 bases, leaving 19 bases between them. The CDR3 consists of 16 residues. The CDR3 coding sequence is TGTGCCAGCAGCCTTAGCGCAGCCAGGGCCCCCGGGGAGCTGTTTTTT. Protein sequence: CASSLSAARAPGELFF.

This clonotype was counted many times. V gene TRBV28 combines with J gene TRBJ2-7; 8 bases match TRBD1. The germline CDR1 and CDR2 sequences are MDHEN and SYDVKM. The CDR3 is 14 amino acids. V was clipped by 6 bases and J by 0 bases; unmatched bases: 4. The CDR3 nucleotides read TGTGCCAGCAGCTGGACAGGGAGCTCCTACGAGCAGTACTTC. This translates into CASSWTGSSYEQYF.

Ten or more counts support this clonotype. The genes are TRBV5-1 and TRBJ2-1; D is undetermined. Germline V CDR1 and CDR2: SGHRS, YFSETQ. This CDR3 contains 14 residues. The V gene lost 4 bases and the J gene lost 3 bases, with 11 bases spanning the gap. CDR3 in amino acids: CASSPEGDYNEQFF. CDR3 in DNA: TGCGCCAGCAGCCCCGAAGGAGACTACAATGAGCAGTTCTTC. Together with reference TRBV5-1 and TRBJ2-1, the CDR3 gives the full variable domain: KAGVTQTPRYLIKTRGQQVTLSCSPISGHRSVSWYQQTPGQGLQFLFEYFSETQRNKGNFPGRFSGRQFSNSRSEMNVSTLELGDSALYLCASSPEGDYNEQFFGPGTRLTVL.

The chain couples TRBV12-3 or TRBV12-4 to TRBJ2-7; D is undetermined. CDR3 length equals 16 residues. Trimming stripped 5 bases from V and 3 bases from J, with 20 bases between. CDR3 sequence reads: CASSVPPETAYYEQYF. The CDR3 DNA sequence: TGTGCCAGCAGTGTTCCCCCCGAGACTGCCTACTACGAGCAGTACTTC.

The rearrangement uses TRBV20-1 and TRBJ2-7; 11 nucleotides agree with TRBD2. The CDR3 loop spans 17 amino acids. Trimming removed 0 bases from V and 7 bases from J; junction bases left unmatched: 14. The germline V gene encodes CDR1 DFQATT and CDR2 SNEGSKA (reference sequence). This chain's CDR3 is CSARDNGLSGRAGEQYF. In nucleotides, the CDR3 is TGCAGTGCTAGAGATAATGGGCTTAGCGGGAGGGCGGGGGAGCAGTACTTC.

CDR3 in DNA: TGTGCCAGCACCGAGACAGGGAGCTCTGGAAACACCATATATTTT. Protein product: CASTETGSSGNTIYF. The chain employs TRBV5-6 and TRBJ1-3; 7 bases map to TRBD1. CDR1 SGHDT and CDR2 YYEEEE come from the germline V gene. This CDR3 is built from 15 residues. The trim removed 6 bases at V and 0 bases at J, leaving 6 bases unmatched.

This clonotype appeared a few times. The genes are TRBV18 and TRBJ1-1, with D possibly matching TRBD1 (5 bases). Germline values: CDR1 KGHSH, CDR2 LQKENI. The V end was cut by 2 bases, the J end by 3 bases, with 10 bases between. This CDR3 is built from 14 residues. The CDR3 here is CASSPEVGDTEAFF. The CDR3 DNA is TGTGCCAGCTCACCAGAAGTGGGGGACACTGAAGCTTTCTTT.

This clonotype has a handful of counts. This chain uses TRBV18 with TRBJ2-3; a weak D match, TRBD1 (6 bases). From germline, CDR1 is KGHSH and CDR2 LQKENI. Between the trimmed V and J ends, which lost 3 bases and 6 bases, there was a span of 7 bases. The CDR3 consists of 12 residues. CDR3 nucleotide sequence: TGTGCCAGCTCACCGCAGGGGGATACGCAGTATTTT. This sequence encodes CASSPQGDTQYF.

This clonotype was observed many times. The CDR3 DNA is TGTGCCAGCAGTGAACCGAGTCTGGCGTTTACCTACGAGCAGTACTTC. It translates to CASSEPSLAFTYEQYF. The genes are TRBV2 and TRBJ2-7; D not resolved. The V end lost 2 bases, the J end lost 2 bases, and 16 bases lay between the germline ends. Germline lookup yields CDR1 SNHLY and CDR2 FYNNEI. The CDR3 is made up of 16 amino acids.

J is TRBJ1-5 and V is TRBV28, with D perhaps TRBD1 (5 bases). The V end was cut by 3 bases, the J end by 7 bases, with 22 bases between. There are 17 residues in the CDR3. Germline V gene sequence: CDR1 MDHEN, CDR2 SYDVKM. In DNA, the CDR3 is TGTGCCAGCAGTTTTGCAATGGGTACTGGGGGGGAACAGCCCCAGCATTTT. It codes for CASSFAMGTGGEQPQHF.

The table lists this clonotype with many counts. This sequence joins TRBV7-6 and TRBJ2-1; 11 nucleotides agree with TRBD2. Germline V CDR1 and CDR2: SGHVS, FNYEAQ. Trimming cost V 2 bases and J 0 bases; bases outside gene matches: 6. This CDR3 has 18 amino acids. The CDR3 protein is CASSLFLAGGNSYNEQFF. Here the CDR3 DNA reads TGTGCCAGCAGCTTATTCCTAGCGGGAGGCAACTCCTACAATGAGCAGTTCTTC.

This clonotype occurred many times. V gene TRBV30 combines with J gene TRBJ2-2; D is perhaps TRBD2 (5 bases). CDR1 and CDR2 from the germline V gene are GTSNPN and SVGIG (reference sequence). There are 13 residues in the CDR3. With 8 bases removed from V and 1 base from J, the gap between germline ends came to 11 bases. The CDR3 reads CAGTAENTGELFF. CDR3 nucleotide sequence: TGTGCCGGCACAGCGGAGAACACCGGGGAGCTGTTTTTT.

This clonotype showed up just a few times. One end of the junction does not line up with germline, which may come from a read error. The genes are TRBV30 and TRBJ2-2; no firm D call. CDR3 length: 13 amino acids. CDR1 and CDR2 (germline): GTSNPN, SVGIG (reference sequence). This CDR3 reads CAWSVGNAGELFF. In DNA, the CDR3 is TGTGCCTGGAGTGTTGGGAACGCCGGGGAGCTGTTTTTT.

This clonotype occurred a few times. The V and J genes are TRBV7-9 and TRBJ2-1, with D perhaps matching TRBD1 (5 bases). The germline V and J ends were trimmed by 5 bases and 2 bases, with 13 bases remaining between them. Germline CDR1 reads SEHNR; CDR2 reads FQNEAQ (reference sequence). The CDR3 is made up of 15 amino acids. DNA of the CDR3: TGTGCCAGCAGCACCCTATCAGGGACCTACAATGAGCAGTTCTTC. This sequence encodes CASSTLSGTYNEQFF.

This clonotype was detected ten times or more. The V gene is TRBV27, the J gene TRBJ2-7, with 8 bases identical to TRBD1. Germline values: CDR1 MNHEY, CDR2 SMNVEV (reference sequence). The CDR3 is made up of 16 amino acids. The V and J ends lost 5 bases and 6 bases, in that order; junction bases with no gene match: 15. The CDR3 DNA sequence: TGTGCCAGCAGTACCCCTCGACAGGGGAGTCTTCGCGAGCAGTACTTC. Protein sequence: CASSTPRQGSLREQYF.